This T cell receptor beta chain was recovered during a study of tumor-infiltrating lymphocytes in primary liver carcinoma. cDNA specific to TCR beta was made from 450 to 650 ng of total RNA, with a constant-region primer employed for priming. Investigators got TCR beta libraries out of three nested multiplex PCR rounds, done with slightly modified ARM-PCR. In the first two PCR rounds, TRBV1-TRBV30 forward primers were paired with a C-beta reverse primer, and each round lasted about 10 cycles. TCRdb re-derived calls from the multiplex PCR reads in MiXCR, one entry per CDR3 protein. The sample lists more than 30,000 distinct CDR3 sequences, about 82% occurring once. The CDR3 runs to 15 residues. V lost 0 bases and J 7 bases, leaving 16 bases between the germline ends. The germline V gene has CDR1 SGDLS and CDR2 YYNGEE. Scientists recovered RNA and DNA together from roughly 20-30 mg of unsorted bulk tissue.

Sequenced sample: liver tumor tissue from sampling region 5. Subset described: tumor region T5, tumor centre. The TCR was taken from a man aged 40-49 years with primary liver carcinoma and hepatitis B virus infection. The chain employs TRBV9 and TRBJ1-2, with D unresolved. The DNA of the CDR3 is TGTGCCAGCAGCGTAGTTGACGAAACGCGAGGTGGCTACACCTTC. Its translation: CASSVVDETRGGYTF.